The clone carrying this T cell receptor (beta chain) was recorded a few times. Its antigen is unidentified. As for the donors, each was a healthy bone marrow donor. This sample was included in a study of cytomegalovirus exposure and HLA in healthy donors. The PCR used 60 Vbeta and 13 Jbeta primers. Here immunoSEQ multiplex PCR was the method, and the copy in TCRdb shows in-frame clones only, minus some. The sample has under 200,000 clones, around three quarters seen once. Study-level results: Reportedly, TCR beta sequences accurately predicted HLA-A and HLA-B alleles in most subjects. Earlier results showed most TCR beta V segments being productive about 87% or about 30% of the time.

This TCR was sampled from a woman aged 50 to 60 in good health and CMV-seronegative. Material: PBMCs.

This CDR3 is CASSGGGTRSYEQYF. The CDR3 nucleotides read TGTGCCAGCAGTGGAGGAGGGACTAGGAGTTACGAGCAGTACTTC. J is TRBJ2-7 and V is TRBV2; 8 positions match TRBD2. The V and J ends lost 4 bases and 4 bases, in that order; junction bases with no gene match: 9. CDR3 length: 15 residues. Germline CDR1 SNHLY, CDR2 FYNNEI.